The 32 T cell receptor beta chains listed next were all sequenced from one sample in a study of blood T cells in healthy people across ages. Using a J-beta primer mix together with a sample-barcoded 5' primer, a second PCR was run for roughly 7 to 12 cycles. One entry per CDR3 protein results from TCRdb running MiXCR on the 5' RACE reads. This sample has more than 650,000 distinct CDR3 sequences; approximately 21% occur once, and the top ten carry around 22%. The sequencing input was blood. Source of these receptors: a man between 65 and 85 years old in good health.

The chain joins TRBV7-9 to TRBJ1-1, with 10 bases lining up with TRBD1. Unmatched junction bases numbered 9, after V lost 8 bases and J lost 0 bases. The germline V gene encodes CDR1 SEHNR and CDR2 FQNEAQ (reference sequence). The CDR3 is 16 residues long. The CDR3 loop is CASRQGALILNTEAFF. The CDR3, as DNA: TGTGCCAGCCGACAGGGGGCCCTGATTTTGAACACTGAAGCTTTCTTT.

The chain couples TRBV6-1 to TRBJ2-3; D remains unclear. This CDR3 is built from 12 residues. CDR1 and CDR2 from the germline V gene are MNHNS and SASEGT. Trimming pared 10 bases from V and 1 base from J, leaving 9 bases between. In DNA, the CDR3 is TGTGCCACCGTAAGGGGCACAGATACGCAGTATTTT. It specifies CATVRGTDTQYF.

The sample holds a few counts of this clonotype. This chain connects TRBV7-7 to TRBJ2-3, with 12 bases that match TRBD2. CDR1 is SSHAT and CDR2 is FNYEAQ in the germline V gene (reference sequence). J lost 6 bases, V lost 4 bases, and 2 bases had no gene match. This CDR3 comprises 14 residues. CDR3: CASSSTSGGDTQYF. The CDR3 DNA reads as TGTGCCAGCAGCTCCACTAGCGGGGGGGATACGCAGTATTTT. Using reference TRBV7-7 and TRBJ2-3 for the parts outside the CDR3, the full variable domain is GAGVSQSPRYKVTKRGQDVTLRCDPISSHATLYWYQQALGQGPEFLTYFNYEAQPDKSGLPSDRFSAERPEGSISTLTIQRTEQRDSAMYRCASSSTSGGDTQYFGPGTRLTVL.

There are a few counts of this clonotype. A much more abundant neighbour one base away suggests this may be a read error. CDR3 in DNA: TGTGCCAGCAGCAGCGAGCTCCCCGAGACTAGCGCTTCCTACGAGCAGTACTTC. It codes for CASSSELPETSASYEQYF. The rearrangement links TRBV3-1 to TRBJ2-7; 8 positions agree with TRBD2. V was pared by 5 bases and J by 1 base, with 16 bases of the junction left unmatched. CDR1 is LGHDT and CDR2 is YNNKEL in the germline V gene (reference sequence). There are 18 residues in the CDR3.

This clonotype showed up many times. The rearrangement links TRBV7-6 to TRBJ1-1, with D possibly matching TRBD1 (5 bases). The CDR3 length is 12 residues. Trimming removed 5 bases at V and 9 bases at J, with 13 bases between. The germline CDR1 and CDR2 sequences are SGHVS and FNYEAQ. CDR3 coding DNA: TGTGCCAGCAGCCCCACGGGGGACCAAGCTTTCTTT. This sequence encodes CASSPTGDQAFF.

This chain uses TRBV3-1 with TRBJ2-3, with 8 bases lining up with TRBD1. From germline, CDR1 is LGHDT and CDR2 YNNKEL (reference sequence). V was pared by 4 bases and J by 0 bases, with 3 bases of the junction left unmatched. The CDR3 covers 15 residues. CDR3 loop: CASSPQGVSTDTQYF. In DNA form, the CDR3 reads TGTGCCAGCAGCCCACAGGGGGTGAGCACAGATACGCAGTATTTT.

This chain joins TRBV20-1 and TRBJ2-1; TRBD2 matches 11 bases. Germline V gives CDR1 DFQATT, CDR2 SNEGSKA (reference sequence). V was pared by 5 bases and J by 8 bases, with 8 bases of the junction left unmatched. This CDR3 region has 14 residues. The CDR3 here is CSALAGGLLHEQFF. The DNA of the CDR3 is TGCAGTGCTCTAGCGGGGGGCCTTTTGCATGAGCAGTTCTTC.

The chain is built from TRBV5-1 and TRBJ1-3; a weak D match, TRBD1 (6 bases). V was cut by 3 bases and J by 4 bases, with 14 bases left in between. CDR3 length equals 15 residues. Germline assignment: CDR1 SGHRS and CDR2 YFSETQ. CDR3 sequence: CASSSSGTSGNTIYF. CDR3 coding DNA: TGCGCCAGCAGCTCAAGCGGGACATCGGGAAACACCATATATTTT.

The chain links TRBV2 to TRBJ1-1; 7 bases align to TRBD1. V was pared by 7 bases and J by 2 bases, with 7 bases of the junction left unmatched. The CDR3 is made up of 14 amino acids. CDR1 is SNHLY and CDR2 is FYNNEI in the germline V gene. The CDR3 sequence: CASIQGGYNTEAFF. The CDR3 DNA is TGTGCCAGCATCCAGGGGGGCTACAACACTGAAGCTTTCTTT.

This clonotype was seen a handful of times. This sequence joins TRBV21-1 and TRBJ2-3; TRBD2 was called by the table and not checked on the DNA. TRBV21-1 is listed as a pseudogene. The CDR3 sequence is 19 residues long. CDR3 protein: CASSKEITSGRFSTDTQYF. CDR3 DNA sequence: TGTGCCAGCAGCAAAGAGATAACTAGCGGGAGGTTTAGCACAGATACGCAGTATTTT.

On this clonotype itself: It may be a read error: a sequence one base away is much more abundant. The CDR3 nucleotides are TGCAGCGTTCGCACGCCTGGCCCAGATACGCGGTATTTT. Translation gives CSVRTPGPDTRYF. This rearrangement joins TRBV29-1 to TRBJ2-3; no clear D. Germline CDR1 is SQVTM and CDR2 is ANQGSEA. This CDR3 has 13 residues.

The CDR3 DNA reads as TGTGCCAGCAGTGGTGGGGCAGCCTACAACTACGAGCAGTACTTC. Translated, it gives CASSGGAAYNYEQYF. The chain has TRBV2 and TRBJ2-7, with a possible D match to TRBD1 (5 bases). V lost 4 bases and J 3 bases, leaving 16 bases between the germline ends. The CDR3 contains 15 residues. The germline V gene encodes CDR1 SNHLY and CDR2 FYNNEI.

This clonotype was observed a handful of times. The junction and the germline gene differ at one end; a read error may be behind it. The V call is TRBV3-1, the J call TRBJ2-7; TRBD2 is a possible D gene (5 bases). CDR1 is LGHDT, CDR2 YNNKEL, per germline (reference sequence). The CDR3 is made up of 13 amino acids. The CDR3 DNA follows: TGTGCCAGCAGCCAAGTCCCCGAGACTGGACTCATCTTC. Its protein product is CASSQVPETGLIF.

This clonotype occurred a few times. CDR3: CASKPQGNMNTEAFF. CDR3 DNA: TGTGCCAGCAAACCACAGGGTAACATGAACACTGAAGCTTTCTTT. The chain couples TRBV6-2 or TRBV6-3 to TRBJ1-1; D is possibly TRBD1 (6 bases). Trimming shortened V by 7 bases and J by 0 bases, and 15 bases separated the two germline ends. Germline values: CDR1 MNHEY, CDR2 SVGEGT. This CDR3 has 15 amino acids.

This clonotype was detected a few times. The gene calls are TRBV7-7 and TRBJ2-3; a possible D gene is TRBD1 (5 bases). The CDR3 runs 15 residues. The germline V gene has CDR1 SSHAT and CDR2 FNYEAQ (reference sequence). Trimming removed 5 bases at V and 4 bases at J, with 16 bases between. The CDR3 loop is CASSPGLGAADTQYF. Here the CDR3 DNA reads TGTGCCAGCAGCCCCGGGTTAGGGGCGGCAGATACGCAGTATTTT.

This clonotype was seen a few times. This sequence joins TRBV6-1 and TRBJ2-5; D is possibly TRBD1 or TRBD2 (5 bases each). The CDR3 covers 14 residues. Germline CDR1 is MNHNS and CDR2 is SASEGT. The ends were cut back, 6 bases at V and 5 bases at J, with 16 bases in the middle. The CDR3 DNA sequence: TGTGCCAGCAGCTGGGAAGGGACCGGTGAGACCCAGTACTTC. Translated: CASSWEGTGETQYF.

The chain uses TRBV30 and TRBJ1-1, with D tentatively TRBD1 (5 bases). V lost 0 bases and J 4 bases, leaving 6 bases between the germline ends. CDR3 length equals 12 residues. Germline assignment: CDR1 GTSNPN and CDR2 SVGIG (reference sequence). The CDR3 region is CAWSVQGTEAFF. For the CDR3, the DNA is TGTGCCTGGAGTGTTCAGGGCACTGAAGCTTTCTTT.

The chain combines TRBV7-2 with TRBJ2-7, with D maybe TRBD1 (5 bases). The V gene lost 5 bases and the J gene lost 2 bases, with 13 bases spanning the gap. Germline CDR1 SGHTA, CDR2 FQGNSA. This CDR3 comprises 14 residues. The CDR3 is CASSLSDSTYEQYV. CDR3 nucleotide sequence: TGTGCCAGCAGCCTAAGTGACAGTACCTACGAGCAGTACGTC.

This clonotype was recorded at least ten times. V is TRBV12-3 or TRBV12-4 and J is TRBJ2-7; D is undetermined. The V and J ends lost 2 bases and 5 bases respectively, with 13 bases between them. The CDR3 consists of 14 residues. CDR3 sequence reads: CASSLSPLSDEQYV. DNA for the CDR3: TGTGCCAGCAGTTTATCTCCCCTTTCGGACGAGCAGTACGTC.

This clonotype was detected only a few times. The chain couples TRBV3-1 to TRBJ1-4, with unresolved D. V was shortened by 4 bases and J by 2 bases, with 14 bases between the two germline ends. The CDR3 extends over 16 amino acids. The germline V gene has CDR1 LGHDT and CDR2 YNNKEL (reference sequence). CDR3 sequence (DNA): TGTGCCAGCAGCCCTCGGGCTTTAGGGACTAATGAAAAACTGTTTTTT. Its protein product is CASSPRALGTNEKLFF.

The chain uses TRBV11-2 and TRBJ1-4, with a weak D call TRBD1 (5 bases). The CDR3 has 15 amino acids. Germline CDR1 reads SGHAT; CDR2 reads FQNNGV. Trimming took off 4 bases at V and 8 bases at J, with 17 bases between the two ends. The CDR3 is CASSWSRGNSEKLFF. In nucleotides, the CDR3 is TGTGCCAGCAGCTGGAGTAGGGGAAATAGCGAAAAACTGTTTTTT.

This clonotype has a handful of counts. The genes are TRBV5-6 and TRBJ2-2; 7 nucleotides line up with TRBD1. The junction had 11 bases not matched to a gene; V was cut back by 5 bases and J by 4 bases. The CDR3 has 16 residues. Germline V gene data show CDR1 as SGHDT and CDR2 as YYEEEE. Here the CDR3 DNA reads TGTGCCAGCAGACTCCGCGCCAGGGGGATCACCGGGGAGCTGTTTTTT. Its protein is CASRLRARGITGELFF.

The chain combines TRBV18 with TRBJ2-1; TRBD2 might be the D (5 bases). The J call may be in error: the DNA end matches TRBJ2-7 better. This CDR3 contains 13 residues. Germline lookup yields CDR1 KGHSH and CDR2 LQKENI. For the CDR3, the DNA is TGTGCCAGCTCACCTGGCGGGTTAGGCGAGCAGTACGTC. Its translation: CASSPGGLGEQYV.

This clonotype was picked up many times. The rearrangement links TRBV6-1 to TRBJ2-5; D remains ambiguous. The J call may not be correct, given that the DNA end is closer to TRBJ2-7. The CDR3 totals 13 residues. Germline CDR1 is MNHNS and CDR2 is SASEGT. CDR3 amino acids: CASSAQLVGEQYF. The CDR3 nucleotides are TGTGCCAGCAGTGCTCAGCTGGTTGGCGAGCAGTACTTC.

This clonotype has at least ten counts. CDR3 in amino acids: CASSTGQGTYEQYF. Written as DNA, the CDR3 is TGCGCCAGCAGCACCGGACAGGGTACCTACGAGCAGTACTTC. The genes are TRBV5-1 and TRBJ2-7, with 8 bases lining up with TRBD1. The length of the CDR3 is 14 residues. After removal of 4 bases from V and 2 bases from J, the junction contained 5 bases not matched to a gene. Germline V gene sequence: CDR1 SGHRS, CDR2 YFSETQ. Full variable domain (missing parts from reference TRBV5-1 and TRBJ2-7): KAGVTQTPRYLIKTRGQQVTLSCSPISGHRSVSWYQQTPGQGLQFLFEYFSETQRNKGNFPGRFSGRQFSNSRSEMNVSTLELGDSALYLCASSTGQGTYEQYFGPGTRLTVT.

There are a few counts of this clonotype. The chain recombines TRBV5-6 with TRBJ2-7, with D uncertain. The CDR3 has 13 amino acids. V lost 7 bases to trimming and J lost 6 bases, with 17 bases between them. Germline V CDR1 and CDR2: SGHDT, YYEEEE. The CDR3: CASREHTVVEQYV. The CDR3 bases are TGTGCCAGCCGCGAACATACGGTCGTCGAGCAGTACGTC.

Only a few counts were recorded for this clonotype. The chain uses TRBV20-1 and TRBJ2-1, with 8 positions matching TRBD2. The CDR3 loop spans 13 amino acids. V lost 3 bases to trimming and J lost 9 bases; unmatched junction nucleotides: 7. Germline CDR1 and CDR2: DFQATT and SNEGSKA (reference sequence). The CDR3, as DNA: TGCAGTGCTAGGCAGCGGGGGTTGTTTGAGCAGTTCTTC. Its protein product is CSARQRGLFEQFF.

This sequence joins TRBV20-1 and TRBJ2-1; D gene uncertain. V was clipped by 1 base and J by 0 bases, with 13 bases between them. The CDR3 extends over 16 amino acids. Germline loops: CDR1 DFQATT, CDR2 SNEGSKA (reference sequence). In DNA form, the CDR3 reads TGCAGTGCTAGAGGGGTGGGATCGAGCTCCTACAATGAGCAGTTCTTC. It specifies CSARGVGSSSYNEQFF.

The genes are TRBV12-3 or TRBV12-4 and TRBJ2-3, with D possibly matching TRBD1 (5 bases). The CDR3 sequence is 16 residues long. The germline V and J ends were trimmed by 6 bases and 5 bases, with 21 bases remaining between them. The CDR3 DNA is TGTGCCAGCAGACCCAACCATAGGGGTTCCGTAGATACGCAGTATTTT. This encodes CASRPNHRGSVDTQYF.

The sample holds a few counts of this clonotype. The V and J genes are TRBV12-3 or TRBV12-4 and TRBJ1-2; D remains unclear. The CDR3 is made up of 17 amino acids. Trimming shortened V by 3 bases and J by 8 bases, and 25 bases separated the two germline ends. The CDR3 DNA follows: TGTGCCAGCAGTTTTTCGCTCCTCCGGGCCCCGGTGGAAGGCTACACCTTC. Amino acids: CASSFSLLRAPVEGYTF.

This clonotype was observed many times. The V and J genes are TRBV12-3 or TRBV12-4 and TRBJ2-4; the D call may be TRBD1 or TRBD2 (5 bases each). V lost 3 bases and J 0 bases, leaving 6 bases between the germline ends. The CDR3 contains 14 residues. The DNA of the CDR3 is TGTGCCAGCAGTTTGGGGACAGCCAAAAACATTCAGTACTTC. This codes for CASSLGTAKNIQYF.

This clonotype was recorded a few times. This CDR3 reads CASSILAGGLKTGELFF. As DNA, the CDR3 is TGTGCCAGCAGCATTCTAGCGGGAGGGCTTAAAACCGGGGAGCTGTTTTTT. The J gene is TRBJ2-2, the V gene TRBV11-2; 12 bases are shared with TRBD2. The CDR3 is 17 amino acids. Germline lookup yields CDR1 SGHAT and CDR2 FQNNGV. V dropped 5 bases and J dropped 5; count of bases not matched to a gene: 9.